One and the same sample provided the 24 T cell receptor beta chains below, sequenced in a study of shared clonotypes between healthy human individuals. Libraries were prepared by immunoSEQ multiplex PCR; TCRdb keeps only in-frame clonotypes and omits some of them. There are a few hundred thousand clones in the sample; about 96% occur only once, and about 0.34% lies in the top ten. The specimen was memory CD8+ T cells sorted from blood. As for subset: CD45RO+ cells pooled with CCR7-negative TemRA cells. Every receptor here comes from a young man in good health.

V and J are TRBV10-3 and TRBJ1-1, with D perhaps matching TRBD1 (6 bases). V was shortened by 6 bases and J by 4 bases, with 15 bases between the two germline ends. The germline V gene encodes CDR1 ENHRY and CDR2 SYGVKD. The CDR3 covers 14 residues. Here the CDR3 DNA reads TGTGCCATCAGCCCGAGACAGGATGTCACTGAAGCTTTCTTT. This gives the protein CAISPRQDVTEAFF.

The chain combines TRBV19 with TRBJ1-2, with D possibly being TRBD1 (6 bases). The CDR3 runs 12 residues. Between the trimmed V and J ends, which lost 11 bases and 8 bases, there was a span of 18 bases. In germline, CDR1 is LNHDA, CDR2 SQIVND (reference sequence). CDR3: CARGAGARGYTF. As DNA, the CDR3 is TGTGCCCGGGGGGCAGGGGCGCGAGGCTACACCTTC.

CDR3 DNA: TGTGCCAGCAGCCCGGACAGGGAGGCCGGGGAGCTGTTTTTT. Translated: CASSPDREAGELFF. The chain couples TRBV4-2 to TRBJ2-2; 8 bases align to TRBD1. This CDR3 is 14 amino acids long. The germline V gene encodes CDR1 LGHNA and CDR2 YNFKEQ. V lost 4 bases, J lost 6 bases, and 4 bases stayed unmatched.

The CDR3 DNA reads TGTGCCAGCAGCCCCCACCGGGACAAATCCAATCAGCCCCAGCATTTT. Its protein product is CASSPHRDKSNQPQHF. The rearrangement links TRBV5-5 to TRBJ1-5, with D tentatively TRBD1 (6 bases). Germline V lookup: CDR1 SGHKS, CDR2 YYEKEE (reference sequence). V was trimmed by 4 bases and J by 3 bases, leaving 17 bases between them. CDR3 size: 16 residues.

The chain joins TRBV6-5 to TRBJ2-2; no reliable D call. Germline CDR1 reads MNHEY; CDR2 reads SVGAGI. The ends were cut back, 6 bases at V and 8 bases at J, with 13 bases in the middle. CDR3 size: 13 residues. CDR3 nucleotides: TGTGCCAGCAGCCACCCGGCTTCGGGGGAGCTGTTTTTT. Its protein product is CASSHPASGELFF.

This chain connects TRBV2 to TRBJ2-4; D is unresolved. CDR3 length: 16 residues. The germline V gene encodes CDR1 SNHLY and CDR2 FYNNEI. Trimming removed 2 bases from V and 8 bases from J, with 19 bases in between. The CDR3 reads CASSEIPLWDRDIQYF. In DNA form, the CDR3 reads TGTGCCAGCAGTGAAATCCCCTTGTGGGATAGGGACATTCAGTACTTC.

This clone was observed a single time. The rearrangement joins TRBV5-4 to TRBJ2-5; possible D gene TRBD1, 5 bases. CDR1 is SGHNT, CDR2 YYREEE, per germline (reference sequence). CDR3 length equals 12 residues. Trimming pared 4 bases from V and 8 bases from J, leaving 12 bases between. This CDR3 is CASSRVDSTQYF. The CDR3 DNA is TGTGCCAGCAGCCGAGTCGACAGCACCCAGTACTTC.

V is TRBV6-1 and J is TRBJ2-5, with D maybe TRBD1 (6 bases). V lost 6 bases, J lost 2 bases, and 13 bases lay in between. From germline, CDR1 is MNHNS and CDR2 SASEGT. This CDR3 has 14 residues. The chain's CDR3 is CASRWWQGQETQYF. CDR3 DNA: TGTGCCAGCAGGTGGTGGCAGGGGCAAGAGACCCAGTACTTC.

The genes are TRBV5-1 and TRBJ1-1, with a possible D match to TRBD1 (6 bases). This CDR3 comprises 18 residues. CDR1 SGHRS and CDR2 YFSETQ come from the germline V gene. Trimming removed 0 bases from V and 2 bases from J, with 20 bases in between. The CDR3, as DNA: TGCGCCAGCAGCTTGGTATCTGGGGGCTCGATCTATAACACTGAAGCTTTCTTT. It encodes CASSLVSGGSIYNTEAFF.

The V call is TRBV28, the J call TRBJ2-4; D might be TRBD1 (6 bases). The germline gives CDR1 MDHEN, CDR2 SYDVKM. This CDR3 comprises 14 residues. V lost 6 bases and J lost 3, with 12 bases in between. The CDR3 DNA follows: TGTGCCAGCAGGGTACAGGGCGGCAAAAACATTCAGTACTTC. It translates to CASRVQGGKNIQYF.

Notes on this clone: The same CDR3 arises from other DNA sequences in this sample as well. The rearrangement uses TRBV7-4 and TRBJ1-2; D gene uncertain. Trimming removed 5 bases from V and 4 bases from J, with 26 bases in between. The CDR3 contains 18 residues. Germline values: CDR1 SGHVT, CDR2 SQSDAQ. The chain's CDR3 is CASSGSTRAARKTYGYTF. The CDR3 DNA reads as TGTGCCAGCAGCGGATCGACGAGAGCAGCTCGAAAGACCTATGGCTACACCTTC.

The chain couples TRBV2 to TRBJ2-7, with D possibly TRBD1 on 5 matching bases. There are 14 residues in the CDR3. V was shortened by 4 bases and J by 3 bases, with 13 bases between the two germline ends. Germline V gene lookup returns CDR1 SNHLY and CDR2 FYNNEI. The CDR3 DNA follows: TGTGCCAGCAGTGCGGTGGTACAGGTCTACGAGCAGTACTTC. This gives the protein CASSAVVQVYEQYF.

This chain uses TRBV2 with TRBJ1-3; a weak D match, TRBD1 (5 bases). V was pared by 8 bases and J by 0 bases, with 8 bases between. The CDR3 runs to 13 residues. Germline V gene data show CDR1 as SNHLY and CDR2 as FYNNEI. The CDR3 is CASGGDSGNTIYF. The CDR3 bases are TGTGCCAGCGGGGGGGACTCTGGAAACACCATATATTTT.

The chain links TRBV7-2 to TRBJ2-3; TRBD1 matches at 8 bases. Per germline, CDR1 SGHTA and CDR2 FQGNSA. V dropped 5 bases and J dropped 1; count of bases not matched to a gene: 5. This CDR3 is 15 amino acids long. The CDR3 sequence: CASSAGTGGTDTQYF. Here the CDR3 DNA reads TGTGCCAGCAGCGCAGGGACAGGTGGCACAGATACGCAGTATTTT.

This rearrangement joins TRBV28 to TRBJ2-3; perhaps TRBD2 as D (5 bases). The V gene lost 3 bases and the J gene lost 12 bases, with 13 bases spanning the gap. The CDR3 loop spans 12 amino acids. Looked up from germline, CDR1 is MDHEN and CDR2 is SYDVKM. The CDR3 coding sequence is TGTGCCAGCAGTTTGAAAAGGAGGTATCAGTATTTT. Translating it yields CASSLKRRYQYF.

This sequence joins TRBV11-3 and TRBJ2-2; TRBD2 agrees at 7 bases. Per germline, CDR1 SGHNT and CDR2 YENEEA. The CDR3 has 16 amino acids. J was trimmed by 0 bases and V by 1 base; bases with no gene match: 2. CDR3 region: CASSLVSGANTGELFF. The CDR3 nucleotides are TGTGCCAGCAGCTTAGTGAGCGGGGCGAACACCGGGGAGCTGTTTTTT.

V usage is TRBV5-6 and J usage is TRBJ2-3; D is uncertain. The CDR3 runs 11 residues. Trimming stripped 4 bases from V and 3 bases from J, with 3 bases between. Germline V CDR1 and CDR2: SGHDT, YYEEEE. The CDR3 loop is CASSITDTQYF. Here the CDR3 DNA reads TGTGCCAGCAGCATTACAGATACGCAGTATTTT.

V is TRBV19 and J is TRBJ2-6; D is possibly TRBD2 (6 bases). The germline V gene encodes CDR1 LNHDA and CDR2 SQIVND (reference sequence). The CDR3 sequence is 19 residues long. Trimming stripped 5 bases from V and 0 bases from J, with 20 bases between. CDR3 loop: CASSPSLGGIGSGANVLTF. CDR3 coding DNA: TGTGCCAGTAGTCCATCCCTTGGCGGGATAGGCTCTGGGGCCAACGTCCTGACTTTC.

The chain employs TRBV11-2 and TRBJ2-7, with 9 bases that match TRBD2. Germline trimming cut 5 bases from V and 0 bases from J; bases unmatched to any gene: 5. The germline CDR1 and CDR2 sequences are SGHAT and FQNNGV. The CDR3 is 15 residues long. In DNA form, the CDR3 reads TGTGCCAGCAGCAGTAGCGGGAGCCTCTCCTACGAGCAGTACTTC. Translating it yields CASSSSGSLSYEQYF.

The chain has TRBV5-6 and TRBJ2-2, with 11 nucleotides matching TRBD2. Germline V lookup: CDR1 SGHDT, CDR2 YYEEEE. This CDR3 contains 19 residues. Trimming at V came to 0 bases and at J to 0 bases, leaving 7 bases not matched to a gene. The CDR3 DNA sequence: TGTGCCAGCAGCTTGGGAGGGACTAGCGGCCACGCGAACACCGGGGAGCTGTTTTTT. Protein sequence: CASSLGGTSGHANTGELFF.

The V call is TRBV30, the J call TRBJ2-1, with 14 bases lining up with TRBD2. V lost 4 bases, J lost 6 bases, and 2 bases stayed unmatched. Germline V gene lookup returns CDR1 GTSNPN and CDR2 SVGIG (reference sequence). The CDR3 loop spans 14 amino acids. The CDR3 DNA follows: TGTGCCTGGATCGGGACTAGCGGGAGCAATGAGCAGTTCTTC. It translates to CAWIGTSGSNEQFF.

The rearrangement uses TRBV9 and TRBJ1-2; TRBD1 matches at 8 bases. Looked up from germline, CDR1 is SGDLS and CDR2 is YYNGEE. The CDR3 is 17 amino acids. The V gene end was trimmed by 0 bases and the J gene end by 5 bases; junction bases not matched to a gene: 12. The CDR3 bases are TGTGCCAGCAGCGTAGCAGTCGGGGACAGGCCTATGTATGGCTACACCTTC. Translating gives CASSVAVGDRPMYGYTF.

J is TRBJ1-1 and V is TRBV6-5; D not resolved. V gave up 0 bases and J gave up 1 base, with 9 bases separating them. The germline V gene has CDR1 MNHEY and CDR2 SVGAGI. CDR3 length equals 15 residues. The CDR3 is CASSYSRLQNTEAFF. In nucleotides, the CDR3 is TGTGCCAGCAGTTACTCGAGGCTCCAGAACACTGAAGCTTTCTTT.

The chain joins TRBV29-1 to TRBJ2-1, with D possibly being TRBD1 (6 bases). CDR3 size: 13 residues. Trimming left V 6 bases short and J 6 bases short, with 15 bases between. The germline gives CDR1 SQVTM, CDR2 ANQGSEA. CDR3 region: CSVLTSRGNEQFF. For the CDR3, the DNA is TGCAGCGTCTTGACATCCAGGGGCAATGAGCAGTTCTTC.